A selection of T cell receptor beta chains follows, all from one sample in a study of shared T cell receptors in the human thymus. Some clones are missing from TCRdb's copy, which holds only in-frame ones; the method was immunoSEQ multiplex PCR. Of some 640,000 clones in the sample, 70% to 90% were seen once. The same sample was also used in a study of human thymus T cells.

Material: thymocytes. Source of these receptors: a boy less than two years old with a congenital heart defect. Each CDR3 is given without its conserved first and last residue. Each record gives: V gene, J gene, CDR3 protein.

TRBV9	TRBJ1-4	ASSPRAAHEKLF
TRBV10-3	TRBJ1-1	AISSVEEGGAPPNTEAF
TRBV5-6	TRBJ2-3	ASSSTGQSTDTQY
TRBV29-1	TRBJ2-7	SVALGQALSYEQY
TRBV2	TRBJ2-7	ASSEEGQLTYEQY
TRBV19	TRBJ2-1	ASSIVRGANNEQF
TRBV2	TRBJ2-1	ASSYSLAGEPIYNEQF
TRBV28	TRBJ2-7	ASRGTENYEQY
TRBV9	TRBJ2-7	ASSGGQYFDNPYEQY
TRBV6-6	TRBJ2-1	ASSETRAGLYNEQF
TRBV7-2	TRBJ1-2	ASSSDGTVANYGYT
TRBV7-2	TRBJ2-2	ASSPRTRRSYTGELF
TRBV9	TRBJ2-5	ASSASYGRQQETQY
TRBV5-1	TRBJ2-2	ASSHRGGASTGELF
TRBV28	TRBJ2-7	ASSPIIRDCSYEQY
TRBV29-1	TRBJ2-1	SVEDRTTPTNEQF
TRBV9	TRBJ2-3	ASSVGGETTDTQY
TRBV10-1	TRBJ2-7	ASSIGTSGASYEQY
TRBV28	TRBJ1-1	ASSLVGQGTEGPANTEAF
TRBV4-2	TRBJ2-5	ASSQELGLARKETQY
TRBV9	TRBJ2-7	ASSVEGEGHIHEQY
TRBV9	TRBJ1-3	ASSPRGGVGGNTIY
TRBV11-2	TRBJ1-2	ASSQDRKSGYT
TRBV6-5	TRBJ2-1	ATRGAAGIYNEQF
TRBV5-1	TRBJ2-5	ASSLARERGGRETQY
TRBV5-6	TRBJ2-1	ASSLEREIYNEQF
TRBV19	TRBJ1-3	ASTTPEGVGNTIY
TRBV5-4	TRBJ1-2	ASSFMDSWRRHGYT
TRBV29-1	TRBJ2-7	SVGDRGSSYEQY
TRBV5-4	TRBJ1-1	ASSGTRDKTNTEAF
TRBV28	TRBJ2-7	ASSFTQGVMVYEQY
TRBV2	TRBJ1-2	ASSGLSGGYT
TRBV5-1	TRBJ2-3	ASSPQGLAGLDTQY
TRBV5-1	TRBJ2-5	ASSLRGRETQY
TRBV7-2	TRBJ2-1	ASSTGLVEYNEQF
TRBV9	TRBJ2-7	ASSVFPGTDSYEQY
TRBV5-1	TRBJ2-3	ASSCPGQGVTDTQY
TRBV4-3	TRBJ2-1	ASSQESKSGGHNEQF
TRBV7-2	TRBJ2-1	ASSQGQGLYNEQF
TRBV4-3	TRBJ2-2	ASSQDRAGDGRTGELF
TRBV6-1	TRBJ1-2	ASLDSYYGYT
TRBV4-1	TRBJ2-2	ASSQLRTGSTGELF
TRBV2	TRBJ1-4	ASSEGSGVSEKLF
TRBV7-2	TRBJ1-3	ASSRVAYGNTIY
TRBV4-3	TRBJ1-5	ASSQVGEQPQH
TRBV5-1	TRBJ2-2	ASSPAGLAVVTGELF
TRBV25-1	TRBJ2-1	ASGGLAIHEQF
TRBV19	TRBJ2-3	ASKREGRVGTDTQY
TRBV7-9	TRBJ2-1	ASSFGQGNYNEQF
TRBV15	TRBJ2-7	ATSRDPPGGYEQY
TRBV11-2	TRBJ1-2	ASSLDWTVQGYT
TRBV4-3	TRBJ2-7	ASSQGRQGRHEQY
TRBV9	TRBJ1-2	ASSAPGEGYGYT